The subject of this entry is one T cell receptor beta chain. A much larger clone lies a single base off, so this may be a read error. Using RNA template, CDR3s of TCR alpha and beta were amplified with iRepertoire arm-PCR. TCRdb independently ran MiXCR on the multiplex PCR reads; one entry per CDR3 protein. The sample records roughly 42,000 distinct CDR3 sequences, 20% to 25% being singletons. The data derive from a study of glioma-infiltrating T cells. Germline CDR1 MGHRA, CDR2 YSYEKL. This CDR3 region has 13 residues. V dropped 10 bases and J dropped 3 bases, with 15 bases sitting between them. This clonotype originated in a human donor with low-grade glioma or glioblastoma, undergoing nonglioma brain surgery, or in good health (not recorded which). The sequencing sample was made of glioma tissue, nonneoplastic brain tissue, or PBMCs (not recorded which). The chain uses TRBV4-1 and TRBJ2-5; no firm D call. The CDR3 here is CAIRRPEEETQYF. The CDR3 DNA follows: TGCGCCATCAGACGACCCGAGGAAGAGACCCAGTACTTC.